Listed below are T cell receptor beta chains from one sample, sequenced in a study of blood T cell repertoires in COVID-19. Profiled with immunoSEQ multiplex PCR; TCRdb holds only in-frame clones, not every one. The sample yields some 300,000 clones, around 90% seen once. Sequencing was done on a sample of peripheral blood. These receptors all stem from a man between 65 and 85 years old with acute or convalescent COVID-19. The CDR3 runs from the conserved cysteine through the conserved F or W. A D gene is named only where the DNA matches it firmly. Part of the rows lack a size; the others show once, few, many or a class for expanded clones.

TRBJ2-2 TRBV28 TRBD1 NA TGTGCCAGCAGCCCGGAGGGGGTGGACAGGGCCGGGGAGCTGTTTTTT CASSPEGVDRAGELFF
TRBJ2-7 TRBV14 NA NA TGTGCCAGCAGCCTTGGGGCAGGGTACGAGCAGTACTTC CASSLGAGYEQYF
TRBJ2-3 TRBV28 TRBD1 NA TGTGCCAGCAGGTTTCCGGGACAGGGGGGTCGGAATACGCAGTATTTT CASRFPGQGGRNTQYF
TRBJ2-1 TRBV28 NA NA TGTGCCAGCAGAAGATCAGTCTACAATGAGCAGTTCTTC CASRRSVYNEQFF
TRBJ1-2 TRBV9 TRBD1 NA TGTGCCAGCAGCGTAGGCAGGGGGGACTATGGCTACACCTTC CASSVGRGDYGYTF
TRBJ2-2 TRBV7-3 TRBD1 NA TGTGCCAGCAGCCCCCGGACAGGGGTGACCGGGGAGCTGTTTTTT CASSPRTGVTGELFF
TRBJ2-3 TRBV14 TRBD2 NA TGTGCCAGCAGCCACCGTAGACTAGCGGGGCCAGATACGCAGTATTTT CASSHRRLAGPDTQYF
TRBJ2-7 TRBV5-8 TRBD1 NA TGTGCCAGCAGCTTGCGTCAGGGACAGGGTACCTACGAGCAGTACTTC CASSLRQGQGTYEQYF
TRBJ2-7 TRBV7-2 NA once TGTGCCAGCAGCTTTGACAGGACTTCCTACGAGCAGTACTTC CASSFDRTSYEQYF
TRBJ2-7 TRBV28 TRBD1 NA TGTGCCAGCAGCCGGGACAGGGACTCCTACGAGCAGTACTTC CASSRDRDSYEQYF
TRBJ1-6 TRBV10-2 TRBD1 NA TGCGCCAGCAGTACCCGGACAGGGGCGAATTCACCCCTCCACTTT CASSTRTGANSPLHF
TRBJ2-4 TRBV28 TRBD2 NA TGTGCCAGCAGTCCGGGGGGTGAGGCCAAAAACATTCAGTACTTC CASSPGGEAKNIQYF
TRBJ2-7 TRBV5-1 TRBD1 NA TGCGCCAGCAGTTGGAGTCAGGGGGACTACGAGCAGTACTTC CASSWSQGDYEQYF
TRBJ2-7 TRBV7-9 TRBD1 NA TGTGCCAGCAGCTTAGGGGGACAGGGGCCCACCTACGAGCAGTACTTC CASSLGGQGPTYEQYF
TRBJ2-7 TRBV5-1 NA NA TGCGCCAGCAGCATAACCACAGGGTGGGGGGGCGAGCAGTACTTC CASSITTGWGGEQYF
TRBJ1-5 TRBV10-3 TRBD1 NA TGTGCCACCGGGACAGGGTCGGCGCACAATCAGCCCCAGCATTTT CATGTGSAHNQPQHF
TRBJ1-1 TRBV6-6 TRBD1 NA TGTGCCAGCAGTCCCGCCCCTCCGGGACAGATGAACACTGAAGCTTTCTTT CASSPAPPGQMNTEAFF
TRBJ2-1 TRBV18 NA NA TGTGCCAGCTCGGGAGCCAACTACAATGAGCAGTTCTTC CASSGANYNEQFF
TRBJ1-2 TRBV28 TRBD1 NA TGTGCCAGCAGTGCAGGGGGGACAGGGAATAATGGCTACACCTTC CASSAGGTGNNGYTF
TRBJ2-3 TRBV7-8 NA few TGTGCCAGCAGCTTTCCAGGGTTAGATACGCAGTATTTT CASSFPGLDTQYF
TRBJ1-1 TRBV27 NA NA TGTGCCAGCAGTCCCAGGAAGAACACTGAAGCTTTCTTT CASSPRKNTEAFF
TRBJ2-4 TRBV7-9 TRBD2 NA TGTGCCAGCAGCCGGGGACTAGGGGACATTCAGTACTTC CASSRGLGDIQYF
TRBJ2-1 TRBV10-3 TRBD2 NA TGTGCCGCTAGGGCCATAGGTCGGCGGGAGGCCTCCAATGAGCAGTTCTTC CAARAIGRREASNEQFF
TRBJ1-1 TRBV7-9 NA NA TGTGCCAGCAGCTTCCAGGGTGGGACTGAAGCTTTCTTT CASSFQGGTEAFF
TRBJ1-1 TRBV10-3 TRBD1 NA TGTGCCATCAGGGGGACAGGGGGACCGAACACTGAAGCTTTCTTT CAIRGTGGPNTEAFF
TRBJ2-7 TRBV28 TRBD1 NA TGTGCCAGCAGAAACAGGGGTAACGAGCAGTACTTC CASRNRGNEQYF
TRBJ1-5 TRBV7-2 NA NA TGTGCCAGCAGCCTACTTGTAGGGGCGACACAGCCCCAGCATTTT CASSLLVGATQPQHF
TRBJ1-4 TRBV5-6 TRBD1 few TGTGCCAGCAGCCCGAGTCCAGGGGGTGAAGAAAAACTGTTTTTT CASSPSPGGEEKLFF
TRBJ2-5 TRBV7-9 NA once TGTGCCAGCAGCTTCACTCAAGAGACCCAGTACTTC CASSFTQETQYF
TRBJ2-1 TRBV7-5 NA NA TGTGCCAGAAGCTTAGCTAGCGGAGAGTACAATGAGCAGTTCTTC CARSLASGEYNEQFF
TRBJ2-5 TRBV24-1 TRBD2 NA TGTGCCACCAGTGATTCTAGCGGGGGTCACCAAGAGACCCAGTACTTC CATSDSSGGHQETQYF
TRBJ1-2 TRBV4-3 NA NA TGCGCCAGCAGCCCACTCGGACAGAACTATGGCTACACCTTC CASSPLGQNYGYTF
TRBJ1-6 TRBV2 NA NA TGTGCCAGCGGCGAGGGGACATATAATTCACCCCTCCACTTT CASGEGTYNSPLHF
TRBJ2-6 TRBV9 TRBD1 NA TGTGCCAGCGGACAGGGGGCTTCTGGGGCCAACGTCCTGACTTTC CASGQGASGANVLTF
TRBJ2-1 TRBV5-4 NA once TGTGCCAGCAGCTTACAGTCCGAGATACACAATGAGCAGTTCTTC CASSLQSEIHNEQFF
TRBJ1-6 TRBV4-3 NA NA TGCGCCAGCAGCCAAGATCAGGGATCCTATAATTCACCCCTCCACTTT CASSQDQGSYNSPLHF
TRBJ2-3 TRBV5-1 NA NA TGCGCCAGCAGCTTGGCCGTCGCAGGGGGCACAGATACGCAGTATTTT CASSLAVAGGTDTQYF
TRBJ2-5 TRBV11-2 NA NA TGTGCCAGCAGCTTAGCTGCGGGGGAGACCCAGTACTTC CASSLAAGETQYF
TRBJ2-5 TRBV15 NA NA TGTGCCACCAGCAGAGGTCGGGAGCGGGAGACCCAGTACTTC CATSRGRERETQYF
TRBJ1-5 TRBV24-1 NA NA TGTGCCACCAGTGCCTCAGGGAGGGGGGGCAATCAGCCCCAGCATTTT CATSASGRGGNQPQHF
TRBJ1-1 TRBV7-9 NA NA TGTGCCAGCAGCTTAGTCGGACAGCACACTGAAGCTTTCTTT CASSLVGQHTEAFF
TRBJ2-7 TRBV6-5 TRBD1 NA TGTGCCAGCAGAAACCGACAGGGGGACTACGAGCAGTACTTC CASRNRQGDYEQYF
TRBJ2-3 TRBV29-1 NA once TGCAGCGTCGCAGGGTCTTCTAGCACAGATACGCAGTATTTT CSVAGSSSTDTQYF
TRBJ1-3 TRBV19 TRBD1 once TGTGCCAGTAGTACCTTGACAGGGGGTACGGCGGGAAACACCATATATTTT CASSTLTGGTAGNTIYF
TRBJ2-1 TRBV18 NA once TGTGCCAGCTCACCACCCAAGGGTACGGGGTCGAATGAGCAGTTCTTC CASSPPKGTGSNEQFF
TRBJ2-7 TRBV7-2 TRBD1 once TGTGCCAGCAGCTTAGACCGGACAGGGGGAGGCGAGCAGTACTTC CASSLDRTGGGEQYF
TRBJ1-4 TRBV10-1 NA NA TGCGCCAGCAGTGAGTGGGCAGCCCACAATGAAAAACTGTTTTTT CASSEWAAHNEKLFF